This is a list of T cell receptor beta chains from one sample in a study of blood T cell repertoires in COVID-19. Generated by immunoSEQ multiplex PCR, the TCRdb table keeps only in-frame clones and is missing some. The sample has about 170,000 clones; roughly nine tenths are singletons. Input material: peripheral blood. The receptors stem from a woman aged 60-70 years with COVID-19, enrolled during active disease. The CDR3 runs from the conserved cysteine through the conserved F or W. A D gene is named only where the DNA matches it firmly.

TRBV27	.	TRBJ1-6	CASSFRENSPLHF
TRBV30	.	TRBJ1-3	CAWGVEWRVFSGNTIYF
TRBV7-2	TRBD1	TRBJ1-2	CASSLTGGDGYTF
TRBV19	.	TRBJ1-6	CASSSGLNSPLHF
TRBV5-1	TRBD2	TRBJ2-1	CASSLRRASGRDEQFF
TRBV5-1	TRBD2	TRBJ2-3	CASSLSAGADTQYF
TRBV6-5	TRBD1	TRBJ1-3	CAITRGSPGNTIYF
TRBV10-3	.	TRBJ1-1	CAIRRDNNAEAFF
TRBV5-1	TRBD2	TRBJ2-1	CASSFTPLAGAHYNEQFF
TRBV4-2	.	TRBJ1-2	CASSPHTNYGYTF
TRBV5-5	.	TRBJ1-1	CASSREGSTEAFF
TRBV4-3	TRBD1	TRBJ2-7	CASSQVDREPHEQYF
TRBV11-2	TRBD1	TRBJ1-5	CASSSTGRNQPQHF
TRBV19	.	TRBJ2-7	CASSFRTTTYEQYF
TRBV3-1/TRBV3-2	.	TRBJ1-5	CASGNRALEHF
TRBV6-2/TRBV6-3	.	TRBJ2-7	CASSYFGNYEQYF
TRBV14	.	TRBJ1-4	CASSPVHGEKLFF
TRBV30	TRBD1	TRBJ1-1	CAWSGPTGGTEAFF
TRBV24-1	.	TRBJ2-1	CATSDTGLRSSYNEQFF
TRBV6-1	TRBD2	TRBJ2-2	CASSERLAANTGELFF
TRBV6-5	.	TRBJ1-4	CASTDPPGEKLFF
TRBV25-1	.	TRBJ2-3	CASSAGMDTQYF
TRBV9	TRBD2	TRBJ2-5	CASSPSGLAGAETQYF
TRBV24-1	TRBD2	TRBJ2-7	CATSLGLASYEQYF
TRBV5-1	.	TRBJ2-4	CASSPAPGERTVQYF
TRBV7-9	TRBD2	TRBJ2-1	CASSPGASGNLDNEQFF
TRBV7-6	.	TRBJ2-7	CASSLGTGRGEQYF
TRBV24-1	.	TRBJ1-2	CATSGVGAGDGYTF
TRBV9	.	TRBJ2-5	CASSLGTGLPGETQYF
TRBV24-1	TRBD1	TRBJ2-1	CATSDPPGQGLANEQFF
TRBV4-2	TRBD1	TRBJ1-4	CASNHGTGNEKLFF
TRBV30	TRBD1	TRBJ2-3	CAWTRTGAGTDTQYF
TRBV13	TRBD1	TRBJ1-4	CASSPGTGGEKLFF